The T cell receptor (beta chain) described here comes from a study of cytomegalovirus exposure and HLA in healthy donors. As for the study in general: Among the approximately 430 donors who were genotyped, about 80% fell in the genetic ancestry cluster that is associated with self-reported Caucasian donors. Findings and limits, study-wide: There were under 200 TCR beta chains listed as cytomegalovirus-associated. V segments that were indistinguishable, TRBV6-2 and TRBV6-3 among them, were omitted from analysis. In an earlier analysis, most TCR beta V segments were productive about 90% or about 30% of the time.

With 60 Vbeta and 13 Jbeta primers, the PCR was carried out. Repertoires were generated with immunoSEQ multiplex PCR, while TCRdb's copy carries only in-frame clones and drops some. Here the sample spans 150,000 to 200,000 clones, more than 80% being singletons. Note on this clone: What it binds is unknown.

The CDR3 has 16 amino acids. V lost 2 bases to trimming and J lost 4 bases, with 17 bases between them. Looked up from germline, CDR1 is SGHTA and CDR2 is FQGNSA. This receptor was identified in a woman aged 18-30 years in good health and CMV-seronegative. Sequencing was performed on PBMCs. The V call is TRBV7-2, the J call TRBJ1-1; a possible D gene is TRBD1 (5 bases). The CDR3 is CASSLRVRSGGTEAFF. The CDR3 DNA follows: TGTGCCAGCAGCTTAAGGGTTCGCAGCGGGGGCACTGAAGCTTTCTTT. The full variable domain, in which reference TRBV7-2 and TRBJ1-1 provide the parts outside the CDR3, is GAGVSQSPSNKVTEKGKDVELRCDPISGHTALYWYRQSLGQGLEFLIYFQGNSAPDKSGLPSDRFSAERTGGSVSTLTIQRTQQEDSAVYLCASSLRVRSGGTEAFFGQGTRLTVV.